Below are 2 T cell receptor beta chains sequenced from a single sample in a study of identical twins. TCRdb processed the 5' RACE reads anew with MiXCR; each CDR3 protein has one entry. The data hold roughly 1,500,000 distinct CDR3 sequences, with less than 40% observed a single time. The sequencing input was cord blood. The source is a newborn girl in good health.

This clonotype was detected a few times. The chain links TRBV10-3 to TRBJ2-1, with D maybe TRBD2 (6 bases). CDR1 and CDR2 from the germline V gene are ENHRY and SYGVKD. Trimming removed 9 bases from V and 2 bases from J, with 11 bases in between. The CDR3 runs to 13 residues. CDR3: CAITPGAYNEQFF. CDR3 sequence (DNA): TGTGCCATTACCCCGGGGGCCTACAATGAGCAGTTCTTC.

The chain employs TRBV9 and TRBJ2-1, with 7 nucleotides matching TRBD2. The CDR3 contains 15 residues. Germline CDR1 and CDR2: SGDLS and YYNGEE. The V and J ends lost 0 bases and 8 bases, in that order; junction bases with no gene match: 8. In DNA form, the CDR3 reads TGTGCCAGCAGCGTAGGGACTAGTGGAACCCATGAGCAGTTCTTC. It is translated as CASSVGTSGTHEQFF.